This is a list of T cell receptor beta chains from one sample in a study of cytomegalovirus exposure and HLA in healthy donors. Clones were read by immunoSEQ multiplex PCR, and TCRdb kept only the in-frame ones, dropping some. The data contain about 230,000 clones, 70% to 85% of them seen just once; the ten biggest clones take up around 2.9%. Source material: PBMCs. The receptors stem from a woman aged 60-75 years in good health and CMV-seropositive. Each CDR3 is given with its conserved first and last residue. The order of the fields is V gene, clone size, D gene, J gene, CDR3 protein, CDR3 DNA. The D gene is left open where the match is weak. Clone size, where shown, is once, few, many, or a class for clones that have expanded.

v_gene: TRBV7-2; abundance: NA; d_gene: TRBD2; j_gene: TRBJ2-1; CDR3aa: CASSLTSGTSYNEQFF; CDR3nt: TGTGCCAGCAGCTTGACTAGCGGGACATCCTACAATGAGCAGTTCTTC
v_gene: TRBV5-1; abundance: NA; d_gene: NA; j_gene: TRBJ1-6; CDR3aa: CASSLGGADNSPLHF; CDR3nt: TGCGCCAGCAGCTTGGGTGGGGCGGATAATTCACCCCTCCACTTT
v_gene: TRBV6-5; abundance: NA; d_gene: TRBD2; j_gene: TRBJ2-5; CDR3aa: CATLKAGAETQYF; CDR3nt: TGTGCCACCCTGAAAGCGGGGGCTGAGACCCAGTACTTC
v_gene: TRBV29-1; abundance: NA; d_gene: NA; j_gene: TRBJ1-2; CDR3aa: CSVEQGPNYGYTF; CDR3nt: TGCAGCGTTGAACAGGGGCCTAACTATGGCTACACCTTC
v_gene: TRBV6-1; abundance: NA; d_gene: TRBD1; j_gene: TRBJ1-6; CDR3aa: CASSTDRGLGPLHF; CDR3nt: TGTGCCAGCAGTACTGACAGGGGCTTAGGACCCCTCCACTTT
v_gene: TRBV5-1; abundance: NA; d_gene: NA; j_gene: TRBJ1-1; CDR3aa: CASSGGTLNTEAFF; CDR3nt: TGCGCCAGCAGCGGGGGGACCCTCAACACTGAAGCTTTCTTT
v_gene: TRBV7-3; abundance: NA; d_gene: NA; j_gene: TRBJ2-3; CDR3aa: CASSLGGGLIDTQYF; CDR3nt: TGTGCCAGCAGCTTAGGGGGGGGGCTCATAGATACGCAGTATTTT
v_gene: TRBV28; abundance: NA; d_gene: TRBD1; j_gene: TRBJ1-4; CDR3aa: CASRRTGGGNEKLFF; CDR3nt: TGTGCCAGCAGGAGGACAGGGGGAGGTAATGAAAAACTGTTTTTT
v_gene: TRBV28; abundance: NA; d_gene: NA; j_gene: TRBJ1-1; CDR3aa: CASSFDMNTEAFF; CDR3nt: TGTGCCAGCAGTTTCGACATGAACACTGAAGCTTTCTTT
v_gene: TRBV7-9; abundance: NA; d_gene: NA; j_gene: TRBJ2-3; CDR3aa: CASSPTGTVTDTQYF; CDR3nt: TGTGCCAGCAGCCCGACCGGGACTGTCACAGATACGCAGTATTTT
v_gene: TRBV29-1; abundance: NA; d_gene: NA; j_gene: TRBJ2-5; CDR3aa: CSVGVSRQETQYF; CDR3nt: TGCAGCGTTGGAGTGTCACGCCAAGAGACCCAGTACTTC
v_gene: TRBV28; abundance: NA; d_gene: TRBD1; j_gene: TRBJ2-1; CDR3aa: CASTSGTGLYNGQFF; CDR3nt: TGTGCCAGCACATCGGGGACAGGACTCTACAACGGGCAGTTCTTC
v_gene: TRBV28; abundance: few; d_gene: NA; j_gene: TRBJ1-1; CDR3aa: CASSLARGQREAFF; CDR3nt: TGTGCCAGCAGTTTAGCCAGGGGCCAGAGGGAAGCTTTCTTT
v_gene: TRBV5-4; abundance: few; d_gene: NA; j_gene: TRBJ2-1; CDR3aa: CASSLGLEGGVRRFF; CDR3nt: TGTGCCAGCAGCTTGGGTCTAGAAGGGGGAGTTCGGCGGTTCTTC
v_gene: TRBV7-9; abundance: NA; d_gene: NA; j_gene: TRBJ2-7; CDR3aa: CASSLGGVQYF; CDR3nt: TGTGCCAGCAGCTTAGGGGGAGTGCAGTACTTC
v_gene: TRBV2; abundance: NA; d_gene: TRBD1; j_gene: TRBJ2-5; CDR3aa: CASQGAGETQYF; CDR3nt: TGTGCCAGTCAGGGGGCGGGGGAGACCCAGTACTTC
v_gene: TRBV25-1; abundance: NA; d_gene: TRBD1; j_gene: TRBJ2-1; CDR3aa: CASSLRTGGDEQFF; CDR3nt: TGTGCCAGCAGTCTTCGGACAGGGGGCGATGAGCAGTTCTTC
v_gene: TRBV7-8; abundance: NA; d_gene: NA; j_gene: TRBJ2-7; CDR3aa: CASNQKQAYEQYF; CDR3nt: TGTGCCAGCAACCAAAAGCAGGCATACGAGCAGTACTTC
v_gene: TRBV18; abundance: NA; d_gene: TRBD2; j_gene: TRBJ2-5; CDR3aa: CASSPLRTSSDETQYF; CDR3nt: TGTGCCAGCTCACCACTCAGGACTAGCTCGGACGAGACCCAGTACTTC